One T cell receptor (beta chain) is described in this entry. Its antigen is still unknown. Per the germline V gene, CDR1 is MNHEY and CDR2 is SVGAGI. This CDR3 is 15 amino acids long. The trim removed 0 bases at V and 2 bases at J, leaving 3 bases unmatched. RNA transcripts gave rise to amplified TCR beta CDR3 regions. An initial round of RT-PCR targeting the TCR CDR3 relied on the HTBI primer set. TCRdb redid the calling of the multiplex PCR reads with MiXCR, one entry per CDR3 protein. The sample records roughly 520,000 distinct CDR3 sequences, approximately 25% being singletons. This sample is part of a study of T cells in Graves' hyperthyroidism and ophthalmopathy. About 10 ml of fresh peripheral blood supplied the PBMCs. Study conclusions and caveats: Most clonotypes expanded in the thyroid (above 0.001) were also present in blood. The model forecast ophthalmopathy, anticipating it by a median roughly 6.5 months before onset. Ophthalmopathy was distinguished from stable hyperthyroidism by 13 V-J signatures.

Sequencing was performed on blood. This TCR was sampled from a woman under 40 with Graves' ophthalmopathy. The rearrangement links TRBV6-5 to TRBJ1-1; TRBD1 matches at 7 bases. The CDR3 protein is CASSYSGTVNTEAFF. The CDR3, as DNA: TGTGCCAGCAGTTACTCCGGGACAGTCAACACTGAAGCTTTCTTT.